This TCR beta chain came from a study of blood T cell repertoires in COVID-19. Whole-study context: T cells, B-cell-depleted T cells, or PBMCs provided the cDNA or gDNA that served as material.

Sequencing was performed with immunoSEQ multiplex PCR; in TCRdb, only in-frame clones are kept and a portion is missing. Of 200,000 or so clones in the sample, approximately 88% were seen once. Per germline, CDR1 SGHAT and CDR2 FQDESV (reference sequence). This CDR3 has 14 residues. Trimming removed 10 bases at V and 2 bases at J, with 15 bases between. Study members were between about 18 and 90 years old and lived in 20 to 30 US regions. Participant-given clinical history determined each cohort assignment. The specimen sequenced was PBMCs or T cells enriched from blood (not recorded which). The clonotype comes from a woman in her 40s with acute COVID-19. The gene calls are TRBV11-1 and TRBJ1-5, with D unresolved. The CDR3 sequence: CATAPLRGNQPQHF. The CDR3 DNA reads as TGTGCCACCGCGCCCCTCCGTGGCAATCAGCCCCAGCATTTT.